This T cell receptor beta chain was sequenced during a study of T cell repertoires in cytomegalovirus infection. Whole-study context: As its CMV epitopes, the study selected recently identified HLA-C-restricted and well-studied HLA-B-restricted targets. Evidence of both CMV infection and a matching HLA type came from public TCR beta signatures.

The sample holds a few counts of this clonotype. The antigen is not known. Study-wide points: Cumulative frequency (of public TCR beta family members) identified carriers of CMV plus the relevant HLA.

Each CDR3 protein gets one entry after TCRdb re-called the reads with MiXCR. The sample carries some 800,000 distinct CDR3 sequences, 32% recorded once. Per the germline V gene, CDR1 is SGHAT and CDR2 is FQNNGV. The CDR3 contains 17 residues. With 5 bases removed from V and 3 bases from J, the gap between germline ends came to 20 bases. The sequence was collected from a human donor in good health (CMV status not recorded). Some clones in this sample may be carry-over from other donors' samples. J is TRBJ2-4 and V is TRBV11-2, with D perhaps matching TRBD2 (6 bases). Sample: cultured CD8+ T cells from PBMCs, taken from culture after CMV antigen stimulation. The CDR3 sequence: CASSLRPGAEGKNIQYF. The CDR3 nucleotides are TGTGCCAGCAGCCTACGCCCGGGAGCGGAGGGCAAAAACATTCAGTACTTC.